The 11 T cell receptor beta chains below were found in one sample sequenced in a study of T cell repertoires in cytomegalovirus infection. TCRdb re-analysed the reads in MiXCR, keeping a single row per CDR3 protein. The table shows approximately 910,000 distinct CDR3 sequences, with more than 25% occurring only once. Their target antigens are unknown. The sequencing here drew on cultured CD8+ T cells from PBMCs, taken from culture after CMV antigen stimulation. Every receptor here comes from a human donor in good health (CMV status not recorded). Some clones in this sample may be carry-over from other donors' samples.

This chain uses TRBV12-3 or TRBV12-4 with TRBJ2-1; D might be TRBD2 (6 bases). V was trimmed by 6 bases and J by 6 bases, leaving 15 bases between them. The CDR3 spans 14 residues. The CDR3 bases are TGTGCCAGCAGATCGGAGGTAGCGGCCAATGAGCAGTTCTTC. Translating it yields CASRSEVAANEQFF.

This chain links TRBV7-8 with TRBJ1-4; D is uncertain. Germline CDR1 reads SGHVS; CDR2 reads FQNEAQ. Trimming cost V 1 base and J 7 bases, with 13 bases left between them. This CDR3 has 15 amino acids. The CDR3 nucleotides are TGTGCCAGCAGCTTAGGTGTAGGGCCAAGTGAAAAACTGTTTTTT. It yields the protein CASSLGVGPSEKLFF.

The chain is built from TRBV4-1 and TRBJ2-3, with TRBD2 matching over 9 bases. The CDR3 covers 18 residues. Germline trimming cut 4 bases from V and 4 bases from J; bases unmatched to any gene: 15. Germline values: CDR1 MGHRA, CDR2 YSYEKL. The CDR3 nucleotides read TGCGCCAGCAGCCTCCTGGGGGAGGCGGGGGGGCCATCAGATACGCAGTATTTT. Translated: CASSLLGEAGGPSDTQYF.

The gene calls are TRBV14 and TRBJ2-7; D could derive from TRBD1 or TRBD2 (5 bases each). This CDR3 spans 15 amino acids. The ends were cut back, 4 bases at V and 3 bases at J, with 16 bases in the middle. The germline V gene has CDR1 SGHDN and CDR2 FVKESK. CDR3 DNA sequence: TGTGCCAGCAGCCCCGGTTGGGGACCTAACTACGAGCAGTACGTC. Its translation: CASSPGWGPNYEQYV.

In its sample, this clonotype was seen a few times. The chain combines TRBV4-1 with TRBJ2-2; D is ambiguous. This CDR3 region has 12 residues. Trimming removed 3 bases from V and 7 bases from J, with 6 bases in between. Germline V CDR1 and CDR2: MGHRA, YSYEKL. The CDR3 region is CASSHQVGELFF. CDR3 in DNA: TGCGCCAGCAGCCACCAAGTCGGGGAGCTGTTTTTT.

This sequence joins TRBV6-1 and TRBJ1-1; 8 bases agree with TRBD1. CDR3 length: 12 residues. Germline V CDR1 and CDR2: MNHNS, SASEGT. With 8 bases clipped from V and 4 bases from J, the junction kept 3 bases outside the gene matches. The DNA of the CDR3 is TGTGCCAGCCAGACAGGGGTCACTGAAGCTTTCTTT. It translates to CASQTGVTEAFF.

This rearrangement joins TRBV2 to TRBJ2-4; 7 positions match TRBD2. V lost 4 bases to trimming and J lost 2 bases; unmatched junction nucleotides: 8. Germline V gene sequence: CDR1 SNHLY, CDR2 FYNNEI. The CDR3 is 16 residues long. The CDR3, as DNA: TGTGCCAGCAGTGGCCCGCGGGGGACCACCAAAAACATTCAGTACTTC. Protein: CASSGPRGTTKNIQYF.

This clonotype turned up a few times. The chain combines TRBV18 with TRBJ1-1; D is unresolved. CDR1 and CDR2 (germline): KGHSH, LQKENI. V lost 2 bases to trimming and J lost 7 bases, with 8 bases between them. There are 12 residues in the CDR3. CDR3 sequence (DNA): TGTGCCAGCTCACCAGTCGACGATGAAGCTTTCTTT. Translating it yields CASSPVDDEAFF.

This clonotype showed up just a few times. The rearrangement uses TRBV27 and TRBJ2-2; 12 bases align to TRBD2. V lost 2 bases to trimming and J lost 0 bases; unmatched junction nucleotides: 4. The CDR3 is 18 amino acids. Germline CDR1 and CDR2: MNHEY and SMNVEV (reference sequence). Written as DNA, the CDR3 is TGTGCCAGCAGTTTACTAGCGGGGGGGAAGTCGAACACCGGGGAGCTGTTTTTT. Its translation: CASSLLAGGKSNTGELFF.

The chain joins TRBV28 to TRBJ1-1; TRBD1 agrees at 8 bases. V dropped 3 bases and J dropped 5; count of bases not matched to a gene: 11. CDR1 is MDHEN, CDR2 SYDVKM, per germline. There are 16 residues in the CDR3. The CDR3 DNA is TGTGCCAGCAGTTTCAAAAACAGGGGGGTCTCTACTGAAGCTTTCTTT. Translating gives CASSFKNRGVSTEAFF.

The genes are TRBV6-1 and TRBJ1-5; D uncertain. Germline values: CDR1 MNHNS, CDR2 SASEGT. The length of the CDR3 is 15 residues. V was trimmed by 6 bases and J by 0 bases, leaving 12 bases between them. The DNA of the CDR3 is TGTGCCAGCAGGATAGAACACTATAGCAATCAGCCCCAGCATTTT. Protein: CASRIEHYSNQPQHF.